Each of the 21 T cell receptor beta chains below was sequenced from the same sample in a study of T cell responses to AZD1222 COVID-19 vaccine. Measured with immunoSEQ multiplex PCR; TCRdb has only the in-frame clones, and not every one. Here the sample spans under 150,000 clones, roughly nine tenths being singletons. This specimen was peripheral blood, taken on day 0 of AZD1222 vaccination. The receptors here all came from an adult in good health.

The chain is built from TRBV29-1 and TRBJ2-5; no clear D gene. The CDR3 runs to 13 residues. Trimming took 6 bases from V and 2 from J, leaving 13 bases between them. From germline, CDR1 is SQVTM and CDR2 ANQGSEA. CDR3 loop: CSVAQSVQETQYF. The CDR3 bases are TGCAGCGTAGCCCAGAGTGTACAAGAGACCCAGTACTTC.

The genes are TRBV12-3 or TRBV12-4 and TRBJ1-2; tentative D call: TRBD1 (5 bases). Trimming shortened V by 4 bases and J by 4 bases, and 10 bases separated the two germline ends. This CDR3 is 13 amino acids long. CDR3 in amino acids: CASSSTGVYGYTF. Written as DNA, the CDR3 is TGTGCCAGCAGTTCAACGGGGGTCTATGGCTACACCTTC.

The chain couples TRBV30 to TRBJ1-2, with TRBD1 matching over 8 bases. Germline V gene data show CDR1 as GTSNPN and CDR2 as SVGIG (reference sequence). This CDR3 is 15 amino acids long. V shed 2 bases and J 0 bases; nucleotides not matched to a gene: 5. CDR3 coding DNA: TGTGCCTGGAGTCGGGACAGGTCGTCTAACTATGGCTACACCTTC. Amino acids: CAWSRDRSSNYGYTF.

This clone was seen only once. This rearrangement joins TRBV6-5 to TRBJ1-1; perhaps TRBD1 as D (6 bases). Between the trimmed V and J ends, which lost 5 bases and 2 bases, there was a span of 15 bases. From germline, CDR1 is MNHEY and CDR2 SVGAGI. This CDR3 comprises 15 residues. The CDR3 coding sequence is TGTGCCAGCAGTCCCAAGCGGGGGCTTAACACTGAAGCTTTCTTT. This codes for CASSPKRGLNTEAFF.

The count of this clone is one. The rearrangement uses TRBV6-1 and TRBJ1-1, with D possibly being TRBD1 (6 bases). The CDR3 sequence is 16 residues long. Germline V gene lookup returns CDR1 MNHNS and CDR2 SASEGT. Deletions cut 3 bases from V and 4 bases from J, with 18 bases between. DNA for the CDR3: TGTGCCAGCAGTGACCCCGGTCGGGGGCTAGGCACTGAAGCTTTCTTT. It yields the protein CASSDPGRGLGTEAFF.

The chain carries TRBV29-1 and TRBJ1-2; D gene ambiguous. The V end lost 4 bases, the J end lost 1 base, and 13 bases lay between the germline ends. The length of the CDR3 is 14 residues. Germline CDR1 and CDR2: SQVTM and ANQGSEA. DNA for the CDR3: TGCAGCGTTGGTCCGCGGGTGGGTAACTATGGCTACACCTTC. It encodes CSVGPRVGNYGYTF.

This chain connects TRBV7-3 to TRBJ2-3, with 11 bases identical to TRBD2. Germline V gives CDR1 SGHTA, CDR2 FQGTGA. CDR3 length equals 17 residues. Trimming at V came to 4 bases and at J to 4 bases, leaving 10 bases not matched to a gene. The CDR3 region has the DNA TGTGCCAGCAGCTCCAGAGCACTAGCGGGAGCCTCAGATACGCAGTATTTT. As protein: CASSSRALAGASDTQYF.

This clone came up once. The chain couples TRBV11-2 to TRBJ2-7; perhaps TRBD1 as D (6 bases). V shed 0 bases and J shed 2 bases, with 11 bases lying between them. The CDR3 runs to 15 residues. CDR1 is SGHAT, CDR2 FQNNGV, per germline. DNA for the CDR3: TGTGCCAGCAGCTTAGATCAGGGGCTAACCTACGAGCAGTACTTC. Translating gives CASSLDQGLTYEQYF.

This chain connects TRBV30 to TRBJ1-2; no definite D call. This CDR3 contains 12 residues. Trimming took off 2 bases at V and 5 bases at J, with 9 bases between the two ends. CDR1 and CDR2 from the germline V gene are GTSNPN and SVGIG (reference sequence). The DNA of the CDR3 is TGTGCCTGGAGTAGGGAGGAGTATGGCTACACCTTC. As protein: CAWSREEYGYTF. The full variable domain, its missing parts supplied by reference TRBV30 and TRBJ1-2, is SQTIHQWPATLVQPVGSPLSLECTVEGTSNPNLYWYRQAAGRGLQLLFYSVGIGQISSEVPQNLSASRPQDRQFILSSKKLLLSDSGFYLCAWSREEYGYTFGSGTRLTVV.

The chain joins TRBV28 to TRBJ2-1; 7 nucleotides align to TRBD2. The trim removed 6 bases at V and 0 bases at J, leaving 11 bases unmatched. Germline V gene data show CDR1 as MDHEN and CDR2 as SYDVKM. CDR3 length equals 17 residues. The CDR3 DNA follows: TGTGCCAGCAGGGATAGCGGGCTCCCGAGCTCCTACAATGAGCAGTTCTTC. Its protein product is CASRDSGLPSSYNEQFF.

The genes are TRBV28 and TRBJ2-3; TRBD1 matches 7 bases. Germline CDR1 reads MDHEN; CDR2 reads SYDVKM. Trimming cost V 4 bases and J 5 bases; bases outside gene matches: 9. The CDR3 sequence is 15 residues long. The CDR3: CASSSRTGVEDTQYF. CDR3 nucleotides: TGTGCCAGCAGTTCGAGAACAGGGGTGGAAGATACGCAGTATTTT.

In this sample, this clone turned up once. The chain couples TRBV20-1 to TRBJ1-2; a possible D gene is TRBD1 (6 bases). The CDR3 runs to 15 residues. Germline lookup yields CDR1 DFQATT and CDR2 SNEGSKA (reference sequence). With 3 bases removed from V and 5 bases from J, the gap between germline ends came to 19 bases. The CDR3 nucleotides read TGCAGTGCTAGTGCAGGGGCCGCGTTGGGGTATGGCTACACCTTC. Amino acids: CSASAGAALGYGYTF.

V usage is TRBV24-1 and J usage is TRBJ2-5, with D hard to call. The V end lost 5 bases, the J end lost 7 bases, and 13 bases lay between the germline ends. Germline CDR1 and CDR2: KGHDR and SFDVKD. The CDR3 length is 13 residues. The CDR3, as DNA: TGTGCCACCAGTGGAGGCAGGTTTGGGACCCAGTACTTC. It specifies CATSGGRFGTQYF.

V gene TRBV19 combines with J gene TRBJ2-1, with TRBD2 matching over 12 bases. In germline, CDR1 is LNHDA, CDR2 SQIVND (reference sequence). Trimming cost V 5 bases and J 7 bases; bases outside gene matches: 12. The CDR3 runs to 17 residues. The CDR3 region has the DNA TGTGCCAGTAGTTTTCTCCCTGGACTAGCGGGAAAGAATGAGCAGTTCTTC. Protein product: CASSFLPGLAGKNEQFF. The full variable domain, completed using reference TRBV19 and TRBJ2-1, is DGGITQSPKYLFRKEGQNVTLSCEQNLNHDAMYWYRQDPGQGLRLIYYSQIVNDFQKGDIAEGYSVSREKKESFPLTVTSAQKNPTAFYLCASSFLPGLAGKNEQFFGPGTRLTVL.

This clone has just a few counts. The V and J genes are TRBV27 and TRBJ2-5; tentative D call: TRBD1 (7 bases). The V gene's germline CDR1 is MNHEY and CDR2 SMNVEV (reference sequence). This CDR3 has 14 amino acids. With 6 bases removed from V and 5 bases from J, the gap between germline ends came to 16 bases. The CDR3, as DNA: TGTGCCAGCAGCCACCGACAGGGAGGCGAGACCCAGTACTTC. Amino acid sequence: CASSHRQGGETQYF.

The V and J genes are TRBV28 and TRBJ1-5; 7 bases agree with TRBD1. Germline values: CDR1 MDHEN, CDR2 SYDVKM. V lost 6 bases to trimming and J lost 0 bases; unmatched junction nucleotides: 8. This CDR3 has 16 residues. CDR3 sequence: CASRPGQVISNQPQHF. The DNA for the CDR3 is TGTGCCAGCAGACCAGGACAGGTTATTAGCAATCAGCCCCAGCATTTT.

In DNA, the CDR3 is TGTGCCACCAGCAGAGAAACTTTGGGACAGGGGGGAGGAAACACCATATATTTT. Its protein product is CATSRETLGQGGGNTIYF. This chain connects TRBV15 to TRBJ1-3, with 11 positions matching TRBD1. Germline V CDR1 and CDR2: LNHNV, YYDKDF (reference sequence). There are 18 residues in the CDR3. Trimming took 0 bases from V and 4 from J; bases not matched to a gene: 8.

J is TRBJ2-1 and V is TRBV21-1; whether TRBD1, the table's D call, matches the DNA was not checked. TRBV21-1 corresponds to a pseudogene. This CDR3 has 13 amino acids. The CDR3 bases are TGTGCCAGCAGCAAATTCAGGTTCTATGAGCAGTTCTTC. As protein: CASSKFRFYEQFF.

This chain connects TRBV6-6 to TRBJ2-7; TRBD1 matches at 10 bases. The CDR3 length is 15 residues. Germline V gene data show CDR1 as MNHNY and CDR2 as SVGAGI (reference sequence). The junction had 7 bases not matched to a gene; V was cut back by 5 bases and J by 3 bases. This CDR3 reads CASSRSRDRGYEQYF. The CDR3 DNA sequence: TGTGCCAGCAGTCGATCCCGGGACAGGGGCTACGAGCAGTACTTC.

The V call is TRBV5-1, the J call TRBJ1-4, with TRBD1 matching over 7 bases. Per the germline V gene, CDR1 is SGHRS and CDR2 is YFSETQ. This CDR3 has 14 amino acids. V gave up 7 bases and J gave up 5 bases; unmatched junction bases: 8. The CDR3 coding sequence is TGCGCCAGCCGCCGGGGGACAGCAAATGAAAAACTGTTTTTT. Protein sequence: CASRRGTANEKLFF. The entire variable domain, with the rest obtained from reference TRBV5-1 and TRBJ1-4, is as follows: KAGVTQTPRYLIKTRGQQVTLSCSPISGHRSVSWYQQTPGQGLQFLFEYFSETQRNKGNFPGRFSGRQFSNSRSEMNVSTLELGDSALYLCASRRGTANEKLFFGSGTQLSVL.

The rearrangement links TRBV5-1 to TRBJ1-2; TRBD1 might be the D (6 bases). The CDR3 covers 15 residues. V gave up 5 bases and J gave up 1 base, with 15 bases separating them. Germline-derived CDR1 and CDR2 are SGHRS and YFSETQ. The CDR3 loop is CASSPDRPVNYGYTF. The CDR3, as DNA: TGCGCCAGCAGTCCAGACAGGCCCGTTAACTATGGCTACACCTTC.